Given below is one T cell receptor beta chain in context. The entry originates in a study of blood T cell repertoires in COVID-19. Germline trimming cut 6 bases from V and 9 bases from J; bases unmatched to any gene: 7. Germline V gives CDR1 MNHEY, CDR2 SMNVEV (reference sequence). The CDR3 has 13 residues. TCRdb keeps only in-frame clones here, not all; method: immunoSEQ multiplex PCR. Of about 190,000 clones in the sample, around 73% were seen once. The receptor was isolated from a woman aged 45 to 65 who had recovered from COVID-19. The sequencing input was PBMCs or T cells enriched from blood (not recorded which). The chain couples TRBV27 to TRBJ2-1, with 8 bases that match TRBD1. Written as DNA, the CDR3 is TGTGCCAGCAGCGACAGGGGATTTGGTGAGCAGTTCTTC. Translating it yields CASSDRGFGEQFF.